These 20 T cell receptor beta chains originate from one sample sequenced in a study of T cells in Graves' hyperthyroidism and ophthalmopathy. Amplification targeted TCR beta CDR3 regions from RNA transcripts. Using the HTBI primer set, a first-round RT-PCR was run on the TCR CDR3. Using its own MiXCR run on the multiplex PCR reads, TCRdb lists one record per CDR3 protein. The profile shows a few hundred thousand distinct CDR3 sequences, roughly a sixth of them singletons. The material sequenced was blood. Receptor source: a woman in her forties with Graves' ophthalmopathy.

This clonotype was counted only a few times. This chain connects TRBV5-1 to TRBJ2-7; D unclear. The CDR3 is made up of 14 amino acids. V was shortened by 3 bases and J by 1 base, with 11 bases between the two germline ends. The V gene's germline CDR1 is SGHRS and CDR2 YFSETQ. The CDR3 coding sequence is TGCGCCAGCAGCTACACCGACACGTCCTACGAGCAGTACTTC. Its translation is CASSYTDTSYEQYF.

The sample holds many counts of this clonotype. This chain uses TRBV18 with TRBJ2-5, with D possibly matching TRBD1 (6 bases). V lost 3 bases and J lost 5, with 13 bases in between. The CDR3 contains 14 residues. From germline, CDR1 is KGHSH and CDR2 LQKENI. The CDR3 nucleotides read TGTGCCAGCTCACCCGGACAGTTAGATGAGACCCAGTACTTC. Protein: CASSPGQLDETQYF.

This sequence joins TRBV5-8 and TRBJ2-1; TRBD1 aligns across 7 bases. Looked up from germline, CDR1 is SGHTS and CDR2 is YDEGEE. The V and J ends lost 2 bases and 6 bases, in that order; junction bases with no gene match: 11. The CDR3 loop spans 16 amino acids. This chain's CDR3 is CASSFHRGGAGNEQFF. CDR3 DNA: TGTGCCAGCAGCTTTCATAGAGGGGGCGCAGGCAATGAGCAGTTCTTC.

The V gene is TRBV4-2, the J gene TRBJ2-7; TRBD1 matches at 9 bases. Trimming at V came to 1 base and at J to 3 bases, leaving 4 bases not matched to a gene. The germline V gene encodes CDR1 LGHNA and CDR2 YNFKEQ. This CDR3 is built from 15 residues. The CDR3 sequence is CASSQGDRVGYEQYF. Here the CDR3 DNA reads TGTGCCAGCAGCCAAGGGGACAGGGTCGGCTACGAGCAGTACTTC.

This clonotype appeared many times. The chain carries TRBV7-8 and TRBJ2-1; D could derive from TRBD1 or TRBD2 (6 bases each). Germline CDR1 and CDR2: SGHVS and FQNEAQ. V was pared by 1 base and J by 7 bases, with 14 bases between. The CDR3 consists of 15 residues. The CDR3 reads CASSLDRGRFNEQFF. The CDR3 bases are TGTGCCAGCAGCTTAGATCGGGGGCGATTTAATGAGCAGTTCTTC.

This clonotype was seen repeatedly, ten times or more. V gene TRBV28 combines with J gene TRBJ2-1; D is perhaps TRBD1 (6 bases). Trimming removed 5 bases from V and 3 bases from J, with 14 bases in between. The CDR3 length is 15 residues. The germline gives CDR1 MDHEN, CDR2 SYDVKM. The CDR3 here is CASSRGGPLYNEQFF. The CDR3 nucleotides read TGTGCCAGCAGTCGAGGGGGTCCCCTCTACAATGAGCAGTTCTTC.

The J gene is TRBJ2-1, the V gene TRBV5-1; 10 nucleotides agree with TRBD2. Germline CDR1 reads SGHRS; CDR2 reads YFSETQ. The CDR3 has 15 residues. V shed 0 bases, J shed 6 bases, and the junction held 3 bases outside the gene matches. For the CDR3, the DNA is TGCGCCAGCAGCTTGGCTAGCGGGAGTATCAATGAGCAGTTCTTC. Its protein is CASSLASGSINEQFF. The full variable domain, its missing parts supplied by reference TRBV5-1 and TRBJ2-1, is KAGVTQTPRYLIKTRGQQVTLSCSPISGHRSVSWYQQTPGQGLQFLFEYFSETQRNKGNFPGRFSGRQFSNSRSEMNVSTLELGDSALYLCASSLASGSINEQFFGPGTRLTVL.

The V call is TRBV5-5, the J call TRBJ1-4; D remains unclear. The CDR3 is 13 residues long. V shed 3 bases and J shed 6 bases, with 9 bases lying between them. In germline, CDR1 is SGHKS, CDR2 YYEKEE (reference sequence). CDR3 loop: CASSSRAHEKLFF. The CDR3 DNA reads as TGTGCCAGCAGCTCTAGGGCGCATGAAAAACTGTTTTTT. Drawing the rest from reference TRBV5-5 and TRBJ1-4, the complete variable domain is DAGVTQSPTHLIKTRGQQVTLRCSPISGHKSVSWYQQVLGQGPQFIFQYYEKEERGRGNFPDRFSARQFPNYSSELNVNALLLGDSALYLCASSSRAHEKLFFGSGTQLSVL.

This clonotype was seen a few times. The rearrangement uses TRBV30 and TRBJ2-7, with a tentative D call TRBD2 (6 bases). From germline, CDR1 is GTSNPN and CDR2 SVGIG (reference sequence). With 3 bases removed from V and 5 bases from J, the gap between germline ends came to 14 bases. The CDR3 contains 13 residues. The CDR3 reads CAWRHGTPNEQYF. As DNA, the CDR3 is TGTGCCTGGAGGCATGGGACTCCCAACGAGCAGTACTTC.

This clonotype was found a few times. The chain is built from TRBV20-1 and TRBJ1-2, with 10 bases matching TRBD1. From germline, CDR1 is DFQATT and CDR2 SNEGSKA (reference sequence). The CDR3 runs 14 residues. CDR3 DNA sequence: TGCAGCGCCTTCGCCCGGGACAGGGGAGATGGCTACACCTTC. Translated, it gives CSAFARDRGDGYTF.

This clonotype was seen many times. The V gene is TRBV6-1, the J gene TRBJ1-2; 9 bases are a match to TRBD1. Germline CDR1 MNHNS, CDR2 SASEGT. V shed 5 bases, J shed 4 bases, and the junction held 8 bases outside the gene matches. The length of the CDR3 is 15 residues. DNA for the CDR3: TGTGCCAGCAGTACGTGGGACAGGGATACCTATGGCTACACCTTC. Amino acids: CASSTWDRDTYGYTF.

Many counts were recorded for this clonotype. The chain has TRBV3-1 and TRBJ1-1, with TRBD1 as a possible D gene (5 bases). This CDR3 has 13 residues. Trimming shortened V by 4 bases and J by 8 bases, and 14 bases separated the two germline ends. Per the germline V gene, CDR1 is LGHDT and CDR2 is YNNKEL (reference sequence). CDR3: CASSLSGTGEAFF. CDR3 DNA: TGTGCCAGCAGCCTAAGCGGGACCGGGGAAGCTTTCTTT.

This clonotype was seen a single time. The rearrangement joins TRBV28 to TRBJ2-3; TRBD2 matches at 7 bases. V lost 1 base and J lost 0; bases outside the gene matches: 4. Germline V CDR1 and CDR2: MDHEN, SYDVKM. The CDR3 runs to 16 residues. CDR3 bases: TGTGCCAGCAGTTTATCTCTAGCGGAAAGCACAGATACGCAGTATTTT. Its translation: CASSLSLAESTDTQYF.

The sample holds many counts of this clonotype. V gene TRBV6-1 combines with J gene TRBJ2-7, with D perhaps given as TRBD1 or TRBD2 (6 bases each). V was trimmed by 8 bases and J by 5 bases, leaving 19 bases between them. This CDR3 has 14 residues. CDR1 and CDR2 from the germline V gene are MNHNS and SASEGT. This chain's CDR3 is CASSPRGDRNEQYF. As DNA, the CDR3 is TGTGCCAGCTCCCCTAGGGGGGACCGGAACGAGCAGTACTTC.

This chain connects TRBV20-1 to TRBJ2-2; D possibly corresponds to TRBD2 (6 bases). Germline V CDR1 and CDR2: DFQATT, SNEGSKA (reference sequence). The ends were cut back, 0 bases at V and 7 bases at J, with 9 bases in the middle. The CDR3 is made up of 13 amino acids. CDR3 amino acids: CSAREGGDGELFF. DNA for the CDR3: TGCAGTGCTAGAGAGGGGGGTGACGGGGAGCTGTTTTTT.

V and J are TRBV7-9 and TRBJ2-7; possible D gene TRBD2, 6 bases. The germline V gene encodes CDR1 SEHNR and CDR2 FQNEAQ (reference sequence). CDR3 size: 16 residues. The V and J ends lost 0 bases and 6 bases respectively, with 18 bases between them. The CDR3 sequence: CASSLAAGGHSIEQYF. The CDR3 bases are TGTGCCAGCAGCTTAGCAGCGGGTGGTCACTCCATCGAGCAGTACTTC.

The genes are TRBV10-3 and TRBJ2-5; a possible D gene is TRBD2 (5 bases). The CDR3 length is 13 residues. Trimming removed 4 bases from V and 5 bases from J, with 11 bases in between. CDR1 is ENHRY, CDR2 SYGVKD, per germline. The CDR3 coding sequence is TGTGCCATCAGTGGAGGGTCGGGGGAGACCCAGTACTTC. Translated: CAISGGSGETQYF.

The sample holds many counts of this clonotype. The chain combines TRBV2 with TRBJ2-1; possibly TRBD2 for D (5 bases). Germline V gives CDR1 SNHLY, CDR2 FYNNEI. The CDR3 is made up of 16 amino acids. V shed 4 bases and J shed 8 bases, with 21 bases lying between them. This CDR3 is CASSVELAGNGHEQFF. The CDR3 DNA reads as TGTGCCAGCAGTGTCGAGCTAGCCGGCAACGGCCATGAGCAGTTCTTC. The full variable domain, rest sourced from reference TRBV2 and TRBJ2-1, is EPEVTQTPSHQVTQMGQEVILRCVPISNHLYFYWYRQILGQKVEFLVSFYNNEISEKSEIFDDQFSVERPDGSNFTLKIRSTKLEDSAMYFCASSVELAGNGHEQFFGPGTRLTVL.

This sequence joins TRBV4-2 and TRBJ1-5, with 11 bases that match TRBD1. V shed 4 bases and J 7 bases; nucleotides not matched to a gene: 0. Germline CDR1 LGHNA, CDR2 YNFKEQ. The CDR3 has 13 amino acids. The CDR3 nucleotides read TGTGCCAGCAGCCGGACAGGGGGCCAGCCCCAGCATTTT. Amino acids: CASSRTGGQPQHF.

The V and J genes are TRBV7-2 and TRBJ1-5; 7 nucleotides line up with TRBD1. The CDR3 covers 15 residues. Germline CDR1 and CDR2: SGHTA and FQGNSA. The V segment lost 1 base and the J segment 5 bases; nucleotides outside the gene matches: 5. The CDR3 DNA is TGTGCCAGCAGCTTAGGTTCAGGGGGGGATCAGCCCCAGCATTTT. The encoded protein is CASSLGSGGDQPQHF.